A selection of T cell receptor beta chains follows, all from one sample in a study of blood T cell repertoires in COVID-19. The table came from immunoSEQ multiplex PCR; TCRdb's copy has only in-frame clones and leaves some out. The table lists 90,000 or so clones, about 70% of them singletons. Sample: peripheral blood. The receptors originated from a woman aged 55 to 70 in a cohort sampled during active or convalescent COVID-19. The CDR3 runs from the conserved cysteine through the conserved F or W. Fields, in order: clone size, V gene, J gene, D gene, CDR3 protein, CDR3 DNA. The D gene is left open where the match is weak. Clone size, where shown, is once, few, many, or a class for clones that have expanded.

.	TRBV6-5	TRBJ1-2	TRBD1	CASSSPDRNYGYTF	TGTGCCAGCAGTTCCCCGGACAGGAACTATGGCTACACCTTC
.	TRBV28	TRBJ2-3	TRBD1	CASSLVDVRTGSGDTQYF	TGTGCCAGCAGTTTGGTGGATGTTCGGACAGGGTCGGGAGATACGCAGTATTTT
.	TRBV4-1	TRBJ1-3	.	CASSQDLAGNTIYF	TGCGCCAGCAGCCAAGATCTCGCTGGAAACACCATATATTTT
few	TRBV10-3	TRBJ2-2	TRBD2	CAISGGEGNTGELFF	TGTGCCATCAGTGGTGGGGAGGGGAACACCGGGGAGCTGTTTTTT
.	TRBV5-1	TRBJ2-3	.	CASRAGLGIDTQYF	TGCGCCAGCAGGGCCGGATTGGGCATCGATACGCAGTATTTT
once	TRBV4-3	TRBJ2-2	.	CASSQVIQSGELFF	TGCGCCAGCAGCCAAGTAATCCAGTCCGGGGAGCTGTTTTTT
.	TRBV28	TRBJ1-2	.	CATSVVYAARGYTF	TGTGCCACCTCAGTGGTGTATGCGGCTCGTGGCTACACCTTC
few	TRBV6-1	TRBJ1-1	.	CASSEGANRRTFMNTEAFF	TGTGCCAGCAGTGAAGGGGCTAACAGGAGAACTTTTATGAACACTGAAGCTTTCTTT
.	TRBV9	TRBJ1-2	.	CASSEGGGSDGYTF	TGTGCCAGCAGCGAGGGAGGGGGGAGCGATGGCTACACCTTC
.	TRBV7-2	TRBJ2-1	TRBD1	CASSRVHGTGNNEQFF	TGTGCCAGCAGCCGTGTGCACGGGACAGGCAACAATGAGCAGTTCTTC
.	TRBV10-1	TRBJ2-7	.	CASSRGSYEQYF	TGCGCCAGCAGCAGGGGATCCTACGAGCAGTACTTC
.	TRBV30	TRBJ1-2	.	CAWSLERLTLYGYTF	TGTGCCTGGAGCCTAGAAAGACTCACGCTCTATGGCTACACCTTC
few	TRBV4-1	TRBJ2-2	.	CASSKGTHTNTGELFF	TGCGCCAGCAGCAAGGGGACACACACGAACACCGGGGAGCTGTTTTTT
.	TRBV6-5	TRBJ1-6	.	CASSYSGTYNSPLHF	TGTGCCAGCAGTTACTCGGGGACTTATAATTCACCCCTCCACTTT
.	TRBV24-1	TRBJ1-2	.	CATSEGSGAGASYGYTF	TGTGCCACCAGTGAGGGTTCTGGGGCAGGGGCCTCCTATGGCTACACCTTC
few	TRBV7-3	TRBJ1-1	.	CASSVNSAGEAFF	TGTGCCAGCAGTGTTAACAGTGCAGGTGAAGCTTTCTTT
.	TRBV5-6	TRBJ2-5	TRBD1	CASSNGQGPQETQYF	TGTGCCAGCAGCAACGGACAGGGGCCCCAAGAGACCCAGTACTTC
.	TRBV11-2	TRBJ2-5	.	CASSLDTVGGETQYF	TGTGCCAGCAGCTTAGATACGGTAGGGGGAGAGACCCAGTACTTC
.	TRBV6-1	TRBJ2-5	.	CASSDGFVETQYF	TGTGCCAGCAGTGATGGCTTCGTAGAGACCCAGTACTTC
.	TRBV21-1	TRBJ2-3	.	CASSARMASGSSTDTQYF	TGTGCCAGCAGCGCAAGGATGGCTAGCGGGAGTAGCACAGATACGCAGTATTTT
once	TRBV4-1	TRBJ1-1	.	CASSQGSFGGRLRDTEAFF	TGCGCCAGCAGCCAAGGAAGTTTCGGGGGGCGCCTAAGGGATACTGAAGCTTTCTTT
.	TRBV6-6	TRBJ2-2	TRBD2	CASSYSSGGAGELFF	TGTGCCAGCAGTTACTCTAGCGGGGGGGCCGGGGAGCTGTTTTTT
.	TRBV7-9	TRBJ1-1	.	CASSRTRDTEAFF	TGTGCCAGCAGCCGAACTAGGGACACTGAAGCTTTCTTT
.	TRBV7-9	TRBJ2-3	TRBD2	CASGLAGGSDTQYF	TGTGCCAGCGGCCTAGCGGGGGGGTCAGATACGCAGTATTTT
.	TRBV4-1	TRBJ1-5	TRBD1	CASSQGTGSNQPQHF	TGCGCCAGCAGCCAAGGGACAGGAAGCAATCAGCCCCAGCATTTT
.	TRBV2	TRBJ2-7	TRBD1	CASSAQTGVYDEQYF	TGTGCCAGCAGTGCTCAGACAGGGGTATACGACGAGCAGTACTTC
.	TRBV7-6	TRBJ2-6	TRBD1	CASSPTGATSGANVLTF	TGTGCCAGCAGCCCGACAGGGGCCACCTCTGGGGCCAACGTCCTGACTTTC
.	TRBV19	TRBJ1-6	.	CASRAQGAYNSPLHF	TGTGCCAGTAGGGCACAGGGCGCCTATAATTCACCCCTCCACTTT